This T cell receptor beta chain comes out of a study of T cell responses to AZD1222 COVID-19 vaccine (dated by TCRdb to the early 2020s). Regarding the complete study: Because spike-specific TCR depth and breadth did not differ between the two schedules, AZD1222 recipients who got a second dose at roughly 4 weeks were pooled with those who got a second dose at roughly 12 weeks. TCR sequencing was performed for 233 trial participants, of whom 200 to 210 were given two doses of AZD1222 and around 25 were given two doses of MenACWY control vaccine. Trial participants were enrolled by age into subgroups of 18-55, 56-69 and 70-plus years, and around 150, 28 and 57 TCR-sequenced participants, respectively, were included in these subgroups. The investigation overall reported the following: Conclusions about previously exposed vaccinees are limited because only six or seven AZD1222 recipients were SARS-CoV-2 seropositive at baseline. Vaccine-associated CD4 TCRs spanned the whole spike protein, with dominant responses in regions 160-218 and 743-854. Because no samples from the day 14 peak response were available, repertoires could be characterized only after the peak T cell response. Reportedly, close to half of the unique spike-specific TCRs recognized epitopes lying outside the regions that are mutated in the B.1.351 and B.1.1.7 variants. A significant rise in spike-specific TCR breadth and depth was observed after two AZD1222 doses relative to day 0 and relative to MenACWY recipients. In the small 56-69-year group, the increase in depth fell short of significance, most likely because of low power. Most participants were white British and females outnumbered males, and the authors suggested that clonal diversity may have been underestimated.

The CDR3 regions of human TCRbeta chains were analyzed by immunosequencing. As for the original processing: TCRs in the repertoires were matched against a reference library of SARS-CoV-2-specific TCRs that had been generated with the MIRA antigen-specificity platform. Breadth was defined as the fraction of unique TCRs that were SARS-CoV-2-associated, and depth was defined as the fraction of total T cells that were SARS-CoV-2-associated. Using the MIRA data, each spike-specific TCR was assigned both to the spike region to which the TCR was reactive and to a CD4 or CD8 class. Log10-transformed breadth and depth values were compared by one-way ANOVA with Sidak's multiple comparisons tests. Imported from immuneACCESS, the table was reduced by TCRdb to in-frame sequences with V and J called. These copies leave out some clones; in studies compared against another copy, an unresolved V gene accounts for under half, and the cause of the remainder is not known. Clone size and V and J calls were adopted from that table, with D and trimming inferred from the DNA. For this sample there are about 53,000 clones; roughly 84% appear just once. The ten largest account for 25% to 30% of the sample.

The germline V gene yields SGHDT for CDR1 and YYEEEE for CDR2. The CDR3 holds 15 amino acids from the cysteine to the phenylalanine. The CDR3 DNA has 45 bases and is translated from base 1. Between the V and J ends, shortened by 1 base and 8 bases respectively, the junction contains 15 bases. Regarding this clone: It lacks a known antigen. No base quality information exists; no much larger clone differs at one position.

Per the publication, the time point label means: baseline before first vaccination. The vaccinee samples were drawn from two UK trials, COV001 and COV002, one of which was a single-blind randomized controlled phase 2/3 trial testing AZD1222 (ChAdOx1 nCoV-19) in healthy adults. Trial participant PBMC samples were collected at day 0 and day 28 after the second dose for TCRbeta chain sequencing. Sequenced here: peripheral blood, sampled on day 0 of AZD1222 vaccination. This clonotype was sampled from an adult in good health. The receptor chain draws on TRBV5-6 and TRBJ1-4, and TRBD1 may be the D gene, going by 6 matching bases. The DNA is as follows: TGTGCCAGCAGCTTGTTGGGCCAGGGGACCGAAAAACTGTTTTTT. This codes for CASSLLGQGTEKLFF.